This TCR beta chain is from a study of T cell repertoires in cytomegalovirus infection. The wider study: Public TCR beta signature analysis indicated the presence of both CMV infection and matching HLA type.

This CDR3 is built from 13 residues. With 8 bases removed from V and 1 base from J, the gap between germline ends came to 14 bases. Germline V gene lookup returns CDR1 SQVTM and CDR2 ANQGSEA. TCRdb used MiXCR to reprocess the reads, holding one entry per CDR3 protein. The sample holds approximately 490,000 distinct CDR3 sequences; 10% to 12% are singletons and the top ten take about 10%. This clonotype was detected only a few times. What it binds is not known. Study-level results: The response measured ex vivo was dominated by TCR beta clonotypes (HLA-C-restricted and CMV-specific).

The clonotype was recovered from a human donor in good health (CMV status not recorded). Some clones in this sample may be carry-over from other donors' samples. The chain recombines TRBV29-1 with TRBJ2-5, with a possible D match to TRBD2 (6 bases). The specimen sequenced was PBMCs. CDR3 amino acids: CSSRGRGQETQYF. CDR3 coding DNA: TGCAGCTCCCGCGGGCGGGGCCAAGAGACCCAGTACTTC.